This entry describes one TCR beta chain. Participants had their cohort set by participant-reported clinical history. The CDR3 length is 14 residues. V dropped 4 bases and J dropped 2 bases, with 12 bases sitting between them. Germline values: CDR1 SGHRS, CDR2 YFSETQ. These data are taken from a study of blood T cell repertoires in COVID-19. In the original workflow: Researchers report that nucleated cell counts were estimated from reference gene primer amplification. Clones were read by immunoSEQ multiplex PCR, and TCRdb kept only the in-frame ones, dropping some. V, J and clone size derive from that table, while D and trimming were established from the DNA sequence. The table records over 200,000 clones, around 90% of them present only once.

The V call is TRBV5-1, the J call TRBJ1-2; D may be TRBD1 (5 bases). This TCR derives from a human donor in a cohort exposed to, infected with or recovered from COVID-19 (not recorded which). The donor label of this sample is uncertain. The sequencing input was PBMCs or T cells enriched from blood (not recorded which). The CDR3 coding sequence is TGCGCCAGCAGCCGGCCCGCAGGGAACTATGGCTACACCTTC. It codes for CASSRPAGNYGYTF. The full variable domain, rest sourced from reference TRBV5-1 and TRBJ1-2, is KAGVTQTPRYLIKTRGQQVTLSCSPISGHRSVSWYQQTPGQGLQFLFEYFSETQRNKGNFPGRFSGRQFSNSRSEMNVSTLELGDSALYLCASSRPAGNYGYTFGSGTRLTVV.